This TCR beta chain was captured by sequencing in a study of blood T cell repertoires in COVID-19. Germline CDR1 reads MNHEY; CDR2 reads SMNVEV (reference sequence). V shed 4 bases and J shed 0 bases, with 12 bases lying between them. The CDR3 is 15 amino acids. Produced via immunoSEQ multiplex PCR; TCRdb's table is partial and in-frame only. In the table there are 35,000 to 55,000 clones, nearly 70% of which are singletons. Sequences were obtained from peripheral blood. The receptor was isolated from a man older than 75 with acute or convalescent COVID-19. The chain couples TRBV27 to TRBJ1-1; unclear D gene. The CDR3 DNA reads TGTGCCAGCAGTTGGCGGGCAGGAATGAACACTGAAGCTTTCTTT. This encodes CASSWRAGMNTEAFF.